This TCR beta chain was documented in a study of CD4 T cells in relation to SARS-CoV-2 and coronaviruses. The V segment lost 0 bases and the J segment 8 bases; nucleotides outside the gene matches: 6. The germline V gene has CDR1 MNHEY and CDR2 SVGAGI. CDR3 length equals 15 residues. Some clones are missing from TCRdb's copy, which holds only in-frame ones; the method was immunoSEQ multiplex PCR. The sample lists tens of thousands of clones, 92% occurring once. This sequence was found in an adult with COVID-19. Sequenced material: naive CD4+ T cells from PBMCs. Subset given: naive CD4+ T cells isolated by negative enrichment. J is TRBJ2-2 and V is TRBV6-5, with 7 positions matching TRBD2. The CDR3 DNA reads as TGTGCCAGCAGTTACTCTACCTCGGGAGGTGGGGAGCTGTTTTTT. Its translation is CASSYSTSGGGELFF.